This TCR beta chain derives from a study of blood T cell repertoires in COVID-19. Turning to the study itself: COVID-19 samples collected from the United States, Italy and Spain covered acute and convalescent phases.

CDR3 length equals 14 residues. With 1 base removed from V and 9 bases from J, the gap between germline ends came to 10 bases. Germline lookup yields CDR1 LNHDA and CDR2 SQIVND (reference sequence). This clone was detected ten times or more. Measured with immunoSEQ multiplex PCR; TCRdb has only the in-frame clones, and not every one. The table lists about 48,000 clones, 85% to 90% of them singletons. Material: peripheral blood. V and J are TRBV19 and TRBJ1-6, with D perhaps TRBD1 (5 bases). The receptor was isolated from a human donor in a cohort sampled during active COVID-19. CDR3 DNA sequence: TGTGCCAGTAGTATAGGGGCCGGGGGTTCACCCCTCCACTTT. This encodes CASSIGAGGSPLHF.